The 5 T cell receptor beta chains reported below all come from one sample, sequenced in a study of cytomegalovirus exposure and HLA in healthy donors. The primer mix had 60 Vbeta and 13 Jbeta primers. Data came from immunoSEQ multiplex PCR; TCRdb stores just in-frame clones and leaves some out. This table has 100,000 to 150,000 clones, roughly three quarters appearing once. Sequences were obtained from PBMCs. These receptors came from a male donor in good health and CMV-seronegative.

The chain has TRBV2 and TRBJ2-7; maybe TRBD1 (6 bases). In germline, CDR1 is SNHLY, CDR2 FYNNEI. There are 17 residues in the CDR3. Trimming cost V 2 bases and J 0 bases, with 17 bases left between them. The CDR3 DNA is TGTGCCAGCAGTGAACCCTACGACAGGCCTAGCTCCTACGAGCAGTACTTC. Protein product: CASSEPYDRPSSYEQYF.

The CDR3 bases are TGTGCCAGCAGCGATAAACGAATGGGACTAGAAAGGGAGGGTGAGCAGTTCTTC. This encodes CASSDKRMGLEREGEQFF. The chain links TRBV7-8 to TRBJ2-1; 8 nucleotides line up with TRBD2. Trimming took 5 bases from V and 9 from J; bases not matched to a gene: 21. The CDR3 has 18 amino acids. Germline-derived CDR1 and CDR2 are SGHVS and FQNEAQ.

This chain uses TRBV18 with TRBJ1-5, with 8 positions matching TRBD1. The CDR3 spans 17 residues. CDR1 KGHSH and CDR2 LQKENI come from the germline V gene. With 2 bases clipped from V and 0 bases from J, the junction kept 6 bases outside the gene matches. The CDR3 nucleotides read TGTGCCAGCTCACCAGCAGGGGGCCTTTATAGCAATCAGCCCCAGCATTTT. It specifies CASSPAGGLYSNQPQHF.

The chain has TRBV4-3 and TRBJ1-6, with TRBD1 matching over 8 bases. Germline values: CDR1 LGHNA, CDR2 YSLEER. V dropped 0 bases and J dropped 7; count of bases not matched to a gene: 2. This CDR3 spans 15 amino acids. The CDR3 region is CASSQERTGNSPLHF. CDR3 nucleotide sequence: TGCGCCAGCAGCCAAGAGCGGACAGGGAATTCACCCCTCCACTTT.

The V call is TRBV9, the J call TRBJ2-3; TRBD2 matches at 7 bases. Germline assignment: CDR1 SGDLS and CDR2 YYNGEE. The length of the CDR3 is 18 residues. V lost 3 bases to trimming and J lost 2 bases; unmatched junction nucleotides: 15. In DNA form, the CDR3 reads TGTGCCAGCAGCGAGAACCAGCTGGCTAGCGGCCCCACAGATACGCAGTATTTT. It codes for CASSENQLASGPTDTQYF.